This TCR beta chain derives from a study of blood T cell repertoires in COVID-19. Sequenced by immunoSEQ multiplex PCR; TCRdb stores in-frame clones only, minus some. The table includes roughly 480,000 clones, roughly 89% detected once. Enrolment of Seattle patients took place during active infection, and they were followed longitudinally. Input material: peripheral blood. The receptor's source is a man in his late teens or twenties with COVID-19, enrolled during active disease.

The CDR3 spells CASSVIPTGLQETQYF. CDR3 sequence (DNA): TGTGCCAGCAGTGTAATCCCGACAGGCCTCCAAGAGACCCAGTACTTC. The chain joins TRBV2 to TRBJ2-5; the D gene is possibly TRBD1 (6 bases). The CDR3 runs to 16 residues. Trimming removed 4 bases at V and 1 base at J, with 16 bases between. Per the germline V gene, CDR1 is SNHLY and CDR2 is FYNNEI.